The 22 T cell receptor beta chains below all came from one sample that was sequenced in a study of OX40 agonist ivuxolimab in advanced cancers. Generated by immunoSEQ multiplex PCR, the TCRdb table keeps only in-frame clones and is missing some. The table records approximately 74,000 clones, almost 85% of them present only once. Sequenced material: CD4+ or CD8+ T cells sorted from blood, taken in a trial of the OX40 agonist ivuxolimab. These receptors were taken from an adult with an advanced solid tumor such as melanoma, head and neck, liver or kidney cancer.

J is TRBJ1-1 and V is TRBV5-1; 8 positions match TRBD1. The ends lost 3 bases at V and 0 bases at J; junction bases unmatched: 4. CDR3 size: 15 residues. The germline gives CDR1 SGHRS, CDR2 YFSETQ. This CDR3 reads CASSSGQAMNTEAFF. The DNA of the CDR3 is TGCGCCAGCAGCTCGGGACAGGCCATGAACACTGAAGCTTTCTTT.

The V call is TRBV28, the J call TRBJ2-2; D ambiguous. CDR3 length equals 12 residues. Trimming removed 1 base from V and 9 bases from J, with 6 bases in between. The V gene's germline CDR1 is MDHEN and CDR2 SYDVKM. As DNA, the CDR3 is TGTGCCAGCAGTTTATTAGGCAGGGAGCTGTTTTTT. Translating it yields CASSLLGRELFF.

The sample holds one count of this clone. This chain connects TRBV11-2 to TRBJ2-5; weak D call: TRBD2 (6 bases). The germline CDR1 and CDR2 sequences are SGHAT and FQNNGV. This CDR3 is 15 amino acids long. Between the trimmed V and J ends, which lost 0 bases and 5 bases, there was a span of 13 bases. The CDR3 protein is CASSLDSGVVETQYF. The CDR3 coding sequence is TGTGCCAGCAGCTTAGATTCGGGGGTAGTTGAGACCCAGTACTTC.

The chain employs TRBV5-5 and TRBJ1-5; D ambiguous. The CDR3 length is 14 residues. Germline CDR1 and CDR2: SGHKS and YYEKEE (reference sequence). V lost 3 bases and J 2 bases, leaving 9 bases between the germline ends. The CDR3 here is CASSSAGGNQPQHF. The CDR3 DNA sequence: TGTGCCAGCAGCTCGGCGGGTGGCAATCAGCCCCAGCATTTT.

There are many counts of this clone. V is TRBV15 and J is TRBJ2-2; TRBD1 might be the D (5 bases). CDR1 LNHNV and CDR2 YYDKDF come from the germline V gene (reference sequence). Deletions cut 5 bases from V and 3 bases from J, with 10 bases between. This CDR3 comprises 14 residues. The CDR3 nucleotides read TGTGCCACCAGCGGGCCACAGGACACCGGGGAGCTGTTTTTT. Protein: CATSGPQDTGELFF.

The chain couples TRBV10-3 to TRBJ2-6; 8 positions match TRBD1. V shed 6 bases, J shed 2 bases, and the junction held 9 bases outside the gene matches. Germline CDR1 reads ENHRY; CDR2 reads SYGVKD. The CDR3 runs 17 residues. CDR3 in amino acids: CAIRDRVGRTGANVLTF. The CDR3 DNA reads TGTGCCATCAGGGACAGGGTAGGAAGAACTGGGGCCAACGTCCTGACTTTC.

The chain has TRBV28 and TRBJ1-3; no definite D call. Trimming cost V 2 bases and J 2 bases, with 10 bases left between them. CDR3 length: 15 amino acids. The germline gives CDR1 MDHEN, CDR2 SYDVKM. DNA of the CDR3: TGTGCCAGCAGTTTAGATTTGAGTACTGGAAACACCATATATTTT. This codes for CASSLDLSTGNTIYF.

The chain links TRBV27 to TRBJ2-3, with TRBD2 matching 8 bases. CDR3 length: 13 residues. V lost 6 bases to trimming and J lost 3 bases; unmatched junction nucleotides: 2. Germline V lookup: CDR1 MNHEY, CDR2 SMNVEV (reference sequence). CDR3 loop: CASRRLATDTQYF. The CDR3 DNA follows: TGTGCCAGCAGGAGACTAGCGACAGATACGCAGTATTTT.

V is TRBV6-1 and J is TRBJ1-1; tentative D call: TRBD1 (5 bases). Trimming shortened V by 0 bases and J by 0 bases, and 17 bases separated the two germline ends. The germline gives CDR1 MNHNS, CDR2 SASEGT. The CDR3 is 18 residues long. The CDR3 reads CASSEAHWGTIMNTEAFF. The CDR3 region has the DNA TGTGCCAGCAGTGAAGCGCATTGGGGGACTATAATGAACACTGAAGCTTTCTTT.

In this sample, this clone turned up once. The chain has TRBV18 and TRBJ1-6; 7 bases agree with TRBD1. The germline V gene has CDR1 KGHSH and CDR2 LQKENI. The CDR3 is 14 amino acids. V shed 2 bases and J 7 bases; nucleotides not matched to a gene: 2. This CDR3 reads CASSPGTENSPLHF. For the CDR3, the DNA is TGTGCCAGCTCACCAGGGACAGAGAATTCACCCCTCCACTTT.

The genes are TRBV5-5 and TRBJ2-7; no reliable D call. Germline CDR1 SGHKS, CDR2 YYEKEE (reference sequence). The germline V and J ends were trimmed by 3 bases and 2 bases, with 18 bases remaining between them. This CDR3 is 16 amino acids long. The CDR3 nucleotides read TGTGCCAGCAGCTCCCCCCCTGGTGGTTGGGCCTACGAGCAGTACTTC. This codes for CASSSPPGGWAYEQYF.

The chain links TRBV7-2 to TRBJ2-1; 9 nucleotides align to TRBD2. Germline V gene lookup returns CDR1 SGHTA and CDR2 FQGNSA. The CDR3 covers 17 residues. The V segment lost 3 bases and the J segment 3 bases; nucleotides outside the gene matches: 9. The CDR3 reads CASSFSGRPTFYNEQFF. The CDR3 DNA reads TGTGCCAGCAGCTTCAGCGGGAGGCCAACGTTCTACAATGAGCAGTTCTTC.

This chain's CDR3 is CASRLFFAGTSVSYEQYV. DNA of the CDR3: TGTGCAAGTCGCTTATTTTTCGCCGGGACTAGCGTCTCCTACGAGCAGTACGTC. The genes are TRBV12-2 and TRBJ2-7; the D segment call TRBD2 is taken from the table without a DNA check. TRBV12-2 is classified as a pseudogene. The CDR3 loop spans 18 amino acids.

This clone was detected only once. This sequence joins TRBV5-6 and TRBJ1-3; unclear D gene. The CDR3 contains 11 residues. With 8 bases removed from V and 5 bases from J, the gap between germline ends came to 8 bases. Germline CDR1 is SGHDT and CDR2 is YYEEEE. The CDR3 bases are TGTGCCAGTCTATATCGAAACACCATATATTTT. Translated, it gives CASLYRNTIYF.

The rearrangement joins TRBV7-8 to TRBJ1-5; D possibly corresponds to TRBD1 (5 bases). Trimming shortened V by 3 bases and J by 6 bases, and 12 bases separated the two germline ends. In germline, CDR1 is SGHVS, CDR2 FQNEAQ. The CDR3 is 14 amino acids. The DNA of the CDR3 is TGTGCCAGCAGCTTGCGGGGGGAGAGTCAGCCCCAGCATTTT. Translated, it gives CASSLRGESQPQHF.

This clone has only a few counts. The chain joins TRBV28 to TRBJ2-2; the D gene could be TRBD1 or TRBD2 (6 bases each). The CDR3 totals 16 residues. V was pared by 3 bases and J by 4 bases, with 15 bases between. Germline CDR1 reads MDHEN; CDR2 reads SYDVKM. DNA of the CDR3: TGTGCCAGCAGTTTCCCCGGAGGGGGAGTCACCGGGGAGCTGTTTTTT. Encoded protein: CASSFPGGGVTGELFF.

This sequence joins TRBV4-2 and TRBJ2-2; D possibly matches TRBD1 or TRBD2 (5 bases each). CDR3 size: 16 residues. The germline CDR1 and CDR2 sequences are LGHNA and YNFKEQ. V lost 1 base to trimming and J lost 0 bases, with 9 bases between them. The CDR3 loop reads CASSQVGGPNTGELFF. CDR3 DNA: TGTGCCAGCAGCCAAGTTGGGGGTCCGAACACCGGGGAGCTGTTTTTT.

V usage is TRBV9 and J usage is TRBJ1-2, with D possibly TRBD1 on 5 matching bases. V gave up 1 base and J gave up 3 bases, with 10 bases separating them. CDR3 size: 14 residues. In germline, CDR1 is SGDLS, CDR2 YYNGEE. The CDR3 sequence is CASSVQDTYYGYTF. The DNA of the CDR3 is TGTGCCAGCAGCGTACAGGACACCTACTATGGCTACACCTTC.

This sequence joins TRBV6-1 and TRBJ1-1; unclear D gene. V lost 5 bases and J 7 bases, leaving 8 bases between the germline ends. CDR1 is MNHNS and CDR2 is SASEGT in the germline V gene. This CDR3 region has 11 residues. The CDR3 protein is CASSYNVEAFF. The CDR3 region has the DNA TGTGCCAGCAGTTACAATGTTGAAGCTTTCTTT.

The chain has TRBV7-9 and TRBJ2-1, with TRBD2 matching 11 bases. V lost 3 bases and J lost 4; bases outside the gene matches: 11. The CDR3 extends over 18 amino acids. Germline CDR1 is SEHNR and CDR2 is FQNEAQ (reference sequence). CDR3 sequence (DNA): TGTGCCAGCAGCTTCAAAACTAGCGGGGGCCGTGGGTACAATGAGCAGTTCTTC. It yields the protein CASSFKTSGGRGYNEQFF.

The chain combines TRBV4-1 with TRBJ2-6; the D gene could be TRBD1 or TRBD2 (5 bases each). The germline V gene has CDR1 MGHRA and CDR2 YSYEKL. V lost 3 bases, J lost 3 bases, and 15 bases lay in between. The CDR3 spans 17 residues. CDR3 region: CASSHPYGDGGANVLTF. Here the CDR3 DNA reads TGCGCCAGCAGCCATCCCTATGGGGACGGTGGGGCCAACGTCCTGACTTTC.

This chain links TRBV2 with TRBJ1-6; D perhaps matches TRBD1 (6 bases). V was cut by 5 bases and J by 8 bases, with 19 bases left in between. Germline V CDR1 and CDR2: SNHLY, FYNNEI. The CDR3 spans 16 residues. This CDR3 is CASSFLTGTADSPLHF. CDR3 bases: TGTGCCAGCAGTTTCCTTACAGGGACCGCGGATTCACCCCTCCACTTT.